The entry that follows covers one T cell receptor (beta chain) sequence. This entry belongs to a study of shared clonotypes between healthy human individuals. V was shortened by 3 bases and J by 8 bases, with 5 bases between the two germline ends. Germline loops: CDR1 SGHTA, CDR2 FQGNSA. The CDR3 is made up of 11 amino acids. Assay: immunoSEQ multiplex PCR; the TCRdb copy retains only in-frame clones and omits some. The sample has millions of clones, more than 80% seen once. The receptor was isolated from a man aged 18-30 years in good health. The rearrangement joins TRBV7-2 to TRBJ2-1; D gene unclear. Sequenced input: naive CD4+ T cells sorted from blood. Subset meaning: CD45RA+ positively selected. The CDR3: CASSFEYEQFF. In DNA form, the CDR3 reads TGTGCCAGCAGCTTTGAGTATGAGCAGTTCTTC. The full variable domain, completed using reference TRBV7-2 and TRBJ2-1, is GAGVSQSPSNKVTEKGKDVELRCDPISGHTALYWYRQSLGQGLEFLIYFQGNSAPDKSGLPSDRFSAERTGGSVSTLTIQRTQQEDSAVYLCASSFEYEQFFGPGTRLTVL.